The 28 T cell receptor beta chains below all came from one sample that was sequenced in a study of cytomegalovirus exposure and HLA in healthy donors. The primer mix had 60 Vbeta and 13 Jbeta primers. Here immunoSEQ multiplex PCR was the method, and the copy in TCRdb shows in-frame clones only, minus some. The sample includes 110,000 to 150,000 clones, roughly 80% of them seen just once. The sample comprised PBMCs. The receptors were gathered from a female donor in good health and CMV-seronegative.

The chain couples TRBV5-6 to TRBJ2-7; no clear D. V was pared by 1 base and J by 4 bases, with 18 bases between. This CDR3 spans 16 amino acids. Germline values: CDR1 SGHDT, CDR2 YYEEEE. The CDR3 spells CASSLFRFDNSYEQYF. DNA of the CDR3: TGTGCCAGCAGCTTGTTCAGGTTCGACAACAGTTACGAGCAGTACTTC.

DNA of the CDR3: TGCGCCAGCAGCACCACAGGAAGCTGGTCAAGGAATGAGCAGTTCTTC. Translating gives CASSTTGSWSRNEQFF. The chain combines TRBV5-1 with TRBJ2-1; TRBD1 might be the D (5 bases). Trimming shortened V by 4 bases and J by 7 bases, and 21 bases separated the two germline ends. The CDR3 has 16 residues. Germline V gene data show CDR1 as SGHRS and CDR2 as YFSETQ.

This sequence joins TRBV2 and TRBJ2-1, with D perhaps TRBD1 (6 bases). Between the trimmed V and J ends, which lost 1 base and 7 bases, there was a span of 14 bases. Germline CDR1 is SNHLY and CDR2 is FYNNEI. The CDR3 covers 15 residues. The chain's CDR3 is CASSEVTGRRNEQFF. DNA of the CDR3: TGTGCCAGCAGTGAAGTGACAGGCAGGCGGAATGAGCAGTTCTTC.

The chain couples TRBV6-4 to TRBJ1-1; TRBD1 might be the D (5 bases). This CDR3 is built from 14 residues. Trimming stripped 5 bases from V and 0 bases from J, with 10 bases between. The germline V gene has CDR1 MRHNA and CDR2 SNTAGT. The CDR3 bases are TGTGCCAGCAGTACAACAGGATTGAACACTGAAGCTTTCTTT. It translates to CASSTTGLNTEAFF.

The rearrangement joins TRBV7-9 to TRBJ2-7; D is perhaps TRBD1 (7 bases). V gave up 5 bases and J gave up 6 bases, with 17 bases separating them. Germline-derived CDR1 and CDR2 are SEHNR and FQNEAQ (reference sequence). The CDR3 sequence is 14 residues long. CDR3 sequence reads: CASSRGTGEVEQYF. CDR3 bases: TGTGCCAGCAGCCGCGGTACAGGGGAGGTCGAGCAGTACTTC.

This clone has only one observation. At one of its ends the junction is not consistent with the germline gene, which may arise from a read error. V usage is TRBV6-1 and J usage is TRBJ2-4, with D tentatively TRBD1 (6 bases). The CDR3 contains 13 residues. From germline, CDR1 is MNHNS and CDR2 SASEGT. CDR3 region: CASSELQRRAGDF. The CDR3, as DNA: TGTGCCAGCAGTGAACTACAGAGGCGAGCAGGGGACTTC.

This chain uses TRBV29-1 with TRBJ1-1; a weak D match, TRBD1 (6 bases). Germline assignment: CDR1 SQVTM and CDR2 ANQGSEA. V lost 3 bases, J lost 3 bases, and 8 bases lay in between. The CDR3 loop spans 12 amino acids. The CDR3 region has the DNA TGCAGCGTTGACAGGGGTGACACTGAAGCTTTCTTT. Protein product: CSVDRGDTEAFF.

This clone was picked up one time. The chain carries TRBV6-4 and TRBJ2-1; D is possibly TRBD1 (5 bases). The germline CDR1 and CDR2 sequences are MRHNA and SNTAGT. The CDR3 length is 15 residues. V was cut by 0 bases and J by 8 bases, with 14 bases left in between. CDR3 nucleotide sequence: TGTGCCAGCAGTGACTCGGGGCAGTCGGCTGATGAGCAGTTCTTC. Its protein product is CASSDSGQSADEQFF.

The chain combines TRBV5-6 with TRBJ1-2; TRBD1 matches at 8 bases. This CDR3 has 15 residues. Germline V gene lookup returns CDR1 SGHDT and CDR2 YYEEEE. After removal of 2 bases from V and 8 bases from J, the junction contained 11 bases not matched to a gene. As DNA, the CDR3 is TGTGCCAGCAGCTTACCCGGGACAGGCACTCTAGGCTACACCTTC. Its translation is CASSLPGTGTLGYTF.

This chain connects TRBV15 to TRBJ1-1; 7 bases line up with TRBD1. Germline CDR1 and CDR2: LNHNV and YYDKDF (reference sequence). The CDR3 spans 13 residues. Losses at the gene ends were 3 bases for V and 6 bases for J; bases not matched to a gene: 4. The CDR3 spells CATSSRGFPEAFF. The CDR3 DNA reads as TGTGCCACCAGCAGCAGGGGGTTCCCTGAAGCTTTCTTT.

The chain carries TRBV12-5 and TRBJ2-6; unclear D gene. The CDR3 is made up of 15 amino acids. Per germline, CDR1 LGHNT and CDR2 FRNRAP. V lost 3 bases to trimming and J lost 0 bases, with 6 bases between them. The CDR3 bases are TGTGCTAGTGGTTTTGACAACTCTGGGGCCAACGTCCTGACTTTC. Translated, it gives CASGFDNSGANVLTF.

The rearrangement uses TRBV28 and TRBJ1-2, with D unresolved. V was pared by 8 bases and J by 4 bases, with 8 bases between. This CDR3 comprises 11 residues. The V gene's germline CDR1 is MDHEN and CDR2 SYDVKM. CDR3 sequence: CASYSGYGYTF. CDR3 in DNA: TGTGCCAGCTATTCCGGCTATGGCTACACCTTC.

This clone was recorded a few times. The J gene is TRBJ1-5, the V gene TRBV25-1; no reliable D call. The V end was cut by 3 bases, the J end by 6 bases, with 15 bases between. Per the germline V gene, CDR1 is MGHDK and CDR2 is SYGVNS. The CDR3 is 15 amino acids. CDR3 region: CASSDGPGVSQPQHF. Written as DNA, the CDR3 is TGTGCCAGCAGTGATGGCCCGGGAGTAAGTCAGCCCCAGCATTTT.

This clone was observed a handful of times. The chain combines TRBV29-1 with TRBJ2-3, with 9 bases lining up with TRBD1. The CDR3 has 15 residues. CDR1 SQVTM and CDR2 ANQGSEA come from the germline V gene. V lost 5 bases, J lost 1 base, and 7 bases stayed unmatched. The DNA of the CDR3 is TGCAGCGTTCTAGATGGGACAGGGCGCACAGATACGCAGTATTTT. Its protein product is CSVLDGTGRTDTQYF.

The V gene is TRBV29-1, the J gene TRBJ2-5, with 7 bases fitting TRBD1. The CDR3 loop spans 14 amino acids. Germline V lookup: CDR1 SQVTM, CDR2 ANQGSEA. With 5 bases clipped from V and 3 bases from J, the junction kept 9 bases outside the gene matches. This CDR3 is CSVRLEGAEETQYF. In nucleotides, the CDR3 is TGCAGCGTTCGTCTAGAGGGGGCAGAAGAGACCCAGTACTTC.

In this sample, this clone turned up a few times. Written as DNA, the CDR3 is TGTGCCAGCAGCCTTACCCGAGCGGGGAATGAGCAGTTCTTC. The encoded protein is CASSLTRAGNEQFF. V and J are TRBV28 and TRBJ2-1, with 7 bases fitting TRBD2. This CDR3 contains 14 residues. Trimming cost V 6 bases and J 7 bases; bases outside gene matches: 9. Germline V gene sequence: CDR1 MDHEN, CDR2 SYDVKM.

The chain couples TRBV7-3 to TRBJ1-2, with D possibly matching TRBD1 (6 bases). The CDR3 runs to 16 residues. Germline assignment: CDR1 SGHTA and CDR2 FQGTGA. Deletions cut 5 bases from V and 2 bases from J, with 18 bases between. CDR3 nucleotides: TGTGCCAGCAGCCTTTACAGGGAAATGGTAAACTATGGCTACACCTTC. Translating it yields CASSLYREMVNYGYTF.

This chain uses TRBV5-1 with TRBJ2-7; possibly TRBD1 for D (5 bases). Between the trimmed V and J ends, which lost 4 bases and 1 base, there was a span of 18 bases. The CDR3 is made up of 16 amino acids. From germline, CDR1 is SGHRS and CDR2 YFSETQ. CDR3 nucleotides: TGCGCCAGCAGCATGTCTGTGGACAATCCATCCTACGAGCAGTACTTC. Translating it yields CASSMSVDNPSYEQYF. Together with reference TRBV5-1 and TRBJ2-7, the CDR3 gives the full variable domain: KAGVTQTPRYLIKTRGQQVTLSCSPISGHRSVSWYQQTPGQGLQFLFEYFSETQRNKGNFPGRFSGRQFSNSRSEMNVSTLELGDSALYLCASSMSVDNPSYEQYFGPGTRLTVT.

A few counts support this clone. The chain is built from TRBV10-1 and TRBJ2-2; D remains ambiguous. In germline, CDR1 is WNHNN, CDR2 SYGVQD (reference sequence). Trimming removed 0 bases at V and 6 bases at J, with 11 bases between. This CDR3 spans 15 amino acids. This CDR3 reads CASSESKTYSGELFF. In DNA form, the CDR3 reads TGCGCCAGCAGTGAGTCAAAGACATACTCCGGGGAGCTGTTTTTT.

The chain uses TRBV19 and TRBJ1-1, with unresolved D. Germline-derived CDR1 and CDR2 are LNHDA and SQIVND (reference sequence). Trimming removed 0 bases from V and 5 bases from J, with 7 bases in between. The CDR3 extends over 13 amino acids. The CDR3 region is CASSIDGRTEAFF. CDR3 coding DNA: TGTGCCAGTAGTATAGATGGGAGGACTGAAGCTTTCTTT. Combining the CDR3 with reference TRBV19 and TRBJ1-1 gives the whole variable domain DGGITQSPKYLFRKEGQNVTLSCEQNLNHDAMYWYRQDPGQGLRLIYYSQIVNDFQKGDIAEGYSVSREKKESFPLTVTSAQKNPTAFYLCASSIDGRTEAFFGQGTRLTVV.

The V gene is TRBV28, the J gene TRBJ2-1; no definite D call. The length of the CDR3 is 11 residues. The V end lost 4 bases, the J end lost 7 bases, and 5 bases lay between the germline ends. The V gene's germline CDR1 is MDHEN and CDR2 SYDVKM. The CDR3 region is CASSSFNEQFF. The CDR3 coding sequence is TGTGCCAGCAGTTCCTTTAATGAGCAGTTCTTC.

The chain is built from TRBV7-2 and TRBJ2-5, with 9 bases identical to TRBD1. The V gene's germline CDR1 is SGHTA and CDR2 FQGNSA. This CDR3 region has 14 residues. After removal of 3 bases from V and 4 bases from J, the junction contained 3 bases not matched to a gene. The CDR3 DNA reads TGTGCCAGCAGCTTGACAGGGGGAGCAGAGACCCAGTACTTC. As protein: CASSLTGGAETQYF.

This chain links TRBV6-6 with TRBJ1-2, with 7 nucleotides matching TRBD1. From germline, CDR1 is MNHNY and CDR2 SVGAGI (reference sequence). This CDR3 has 14 amino acids. With V trimmed by 5 bases and J by 6 bases, 9 bases remained unmatched. The CDR3 nucleotides are TGTGCCAGCAGTCCAATAGGGGGCAGCGATGGCTACACCTTC. Encoded protein: CASSPIGGSDGYTF.

This clone has more than one count but fewer than ten. This chain connects TRBV6-5 to TRBJ1-5; no clear D. The CDR3 extends over 12 amino acids. The germline V gene encodes CDR1 MNHEY and CDR2 SVGAGI. The V gene lost 2 bases and the J gene lost 10 bases, with 9 bases spanning the gap. The CDR3, as DNA: TGTGCCAGCAGTTACGTGTCTGGCCCCCAGCATTTT. Amino acids: CASSYVSGPQHF.

The CDR3 DNA is TGTGCCACCAGTTCTCCATTAGGAGGGGCGGGACGAAACAATGAGCAGTTCTTC. Translating it yields CATSSPLGGAGRNNEQFF. This chain connects TRBV15 to TRBJ2-1, with TRBD2 as a possible D gene (6 bases). Germline V gives CDR1 LNHNV, CDR2 YYDKDF (reference sequence). The CDR3 is 18 residues long. The V end was cut by 6 bases, the J end by 5 bases, with 26 bases between.

This chain links TRBV6-5 with TRBJ1-2; tentative D call: TRBD1 (5 bases). The CDR3 spans 16 residues. V lost 2 bases and J lost 6, with 19 bases in between. Germline CDR1 is MNHEY and CDR2 is SVGAGI. CDR3 protein: CASSYRSAGLGDGYTF. The CDR3 nucleotides read TGTGCCAGCAGTTACAGGTCAGCAGGGCTGGGCGATGGCTACACCTTC.

This chain uses TRBV7-2 with TRBJ2-7, with 13 bases fitting TRBD2. This CDR3 region has 15 residues. CDR1 and CDR2 from the germline V gene are SGHTA and FQGNSA. With 4 bases clipped from V and 5 bases from J, the junction kept 5 bases outside the gene matches. The CDR3 is CASSSGLAGVDEQYF. The CDR3 DNA follows: TGTGCCAGCAGCTCCGGACTAGCGGGAGTCGACGAGCAGTACTTC.

A note on this clone: A read error may produce the germline difference seen at one junction end. The gene calls are TRBV7-9 and TRBJ2-7, with no clear D. This CDR3 is 13 amino acids long. CDR1 is SEHNR and CDR2 is FQNEAQ in the germline V gene (reference sequence). The CDR3 sequence is CSSSPVSAYEQYF. DNA for the CDR3: TGTTCCAGCAGCCCCGTTTCGGCCTACGAGCAGTACTTC.